This entry describes one T cell receptor (beta chain). Its antigen is currently unknown. This sample stems from a study of a mutant IDH1 vaccine in newly diagnosed glioma. Study information: Eight vaccinations went to patients in weeks 1, 3, 5, 7, 11, 15, 19, 23.

Time point noted: week 23, last vaccination. The vaccine gave 300 ug of a 20-mer mutant IDH1 peptide subcutaneously per dose. Patients carried new grade 3 or 4 IDH1-mutant astrocytomas lacking nuclear ATRX. V lost 3 bases to trimming and J lost 4 bases, with 13 bases between them. CDR3 size: 14 residues. Germline V gene data show CDR1 as SGDLS and CDR2 as YYNGEE. Repertoires were generated with immunoSEQ multiplex PCR, while TCRdb's copy carries only in-frame clones and drops some. This table holds around 78,000 clones, almost 85% found once. Material: PBMCs, obtained from a glioma patient whose treatment included an IDH1 peptide vaccine. The chain couples TRBV9 to TRBJ1-2; D is ambiguous. The TCR comes from a man aged 25-40 years with glioma. Some clones in this sample may be carry-over from other donors' samples. As DNA, the CDR3 is TGTGCCAGCAGCGAGGGCAGTCAGCTCTATGGCTACACCTTC. Protein sequence: CASSEGSQLYGYTF.